The rows below give T cell receptor beta chains drawn from one sample of a study of T cell responses to AZD1222 COVID-19 vaccine. The table came from immunoSEQ multiplex PCR; TCRdb's copy has only in-frame clones and leaves some out. Found here are some 130,000 clones, more than 75% of them singletons; the top ten hold around 0.99%. Sequencing used peripheral blood, obtained 28 days after the second AZD1222 dose. These receptors were taken from an adult who received the AZD1222 COVID-19 vaccine. Each CDR3 is given with its conserved first and last residue. Fields, in order: D gene, J gene, clone size, V gene, CDR3 protein, CDR3 DNA. The D gene is left open where the match is weak. Clone size, where shown, is once, few, many, or a class for clones that have expanded.

d_call: -
j_call: TRBJ1-1
clone_size: few
v_call: TRBV18
cdr3_aa: CASSPFSGQGNTEAFF
cdr3_nt: TGTGCCAGCTCCCCCTTCTCAGGGCAGGGGAACACTGAAGCTTTCTTT

d_call: TRBD2
j_call: TRBJ2-7
clone_size: -
v_call: TRBV6-4
cdr3_aa: CASSDSSGTLVLGLIYEQYF
cdr3_nt: TGTGCCAGCAGTGACTCTAGCGGGACCCTTGTCTTGGGTCTCATCTACGAGCAGTACTTC

d_call: -
j_call: TRBJ1-4
clone_size: -
v_call: TRBV9
cdr3_aa: CASSFEGGDNEKLFF
cdr3_nt: TGTGCCAGCAGCTTCGAGGGGGGCGATAATGAAAAACTGTTTTTT

d_call: -
j_call: TRBJ1-3
clone_size: -
v_call: TRBV7-2
cdr3_aa: CASSLAKGGTGNTIYF
cdr3_nt: TGTGCCAGCAGCTTAGCGAAGGGGGGCACTGGAAACACCATATATTTT

d_call: TRBD2
j_call: TRBJ2-3
clone_size: -
v_call: TRBV6-2/TRBV6-3
cdr3_aa: CASSYSLAGDPVDTQYF
cdr3_nt: TGTGCCAGCAGTTACTCTTTAGCGGGAGATCCAGTGGATACGCAGTATTTT

d_call: -
j_call: TRBJ2-3
clone_size: -
v_call: TRBV5-1
cdr3_aa: CASSFSVPRDTQYF
cdr3_nt: TGCGCCAGCAGCTTTTCGGTCCCCCGGGATACGCAGTATTTT

d_call: -
j_call: TRBJ2-3
clone_size: -
v_call: TRBV10-3
cdr3_aa: CAINREGTDTQYF
cdr3_nt: TGTGCCATCAACAGGGAGGGGACAGATACGCAGTATTTT

d_call: TRBD1
j_call: TRBJ2-4
clone_size: once
v_call: TRBV28
cdr3_aa: CASSETGTGTIIAKNIQYF
cdr3_nt: TGTGCCAGCAGTGAAACCGGGACAGGGACGATAATAGCCAAAAACATTCAGTACTTC

d_call: -
j_call: TRBJ2-7
clone_size: -
v_call: TRBV7-9
cdr3_aa: CASSSNEGQYF
cdr3_nt: TGTGCCAGCAGCTCGAATGAGGGACAGTACTTC

d_call: -
j_call: TRBJ2-7
clone_size: -
v_call: TRBV10-1
cdr3_aa: CASSDGQHFYEQYF
cdr3_nt: TGCGCCAGCAGCGATGGACAGCATTTCTACGAGCAGTACTTC

d_call: -
j_call: TRBJ1-4
clone_size: -
v_call: TRBV6-5
cdr3_aa: CASRMNEKLFF
cdr3_nt: TGTGCCAGCAGAATGAATGAAAAACTGTTTTTT

d_call: -
j_call: TRBJ2-7
clone_size: -
v_call: TRBV14
cdr3_aa: CASSSRRASAYEQYF
cdr3_nt: TGTGCCAGCAGCTCCCGGCGGGCTAGCGCCTACGAGCAGTACTTC

d_call: -
j_call: TRBJ2-2
clone_size: -
v_call: TRBV5-1
cdr3_aa: CASSLARGFGELFF
cdr3_nt: TGCGCCAGCAGCTTGGCCCGAGGGTTCGGGGAGCTGTTTTTT

d_call: TRBD2
j_call: TRBJ2-3
clone_size: -
v_call: TRBV9
cdr3_aa: CASSVVPGGDTQYF
cdr3_nt: TGTGCCAGCAGCGTAGTCCCGGGGGGAGATACGCAGTATTTT

d_call: TRBD2
j_call: TRBJ2-1
clone_size: -
v_call: TRBV3-1/TRBV3-2
cdr3_aa: CASSPGLASYNEQFF
cdr3_nt: TGTGCCAGCAGCCCGGGACTAGCGTCCTACAATGAGCAGTTCTTC

d_call: TRBD2
j_call: TRBJ2-3
clone_size: -
v_call: TRBV6-6
cdr3_aa: CASSYLASGRTDTQYF
cdr3_nt: TGTGCCAGCAGTTACCTGGCTAGCGGGCGCACAGATACGCAGTATTTT

d_call: TRBD2
j_call: TRBJ2-1
clone_size: -
v_call: TRBV7-3
cdr3_aa: CASSSLGRASEQFF
cdr3_nt: TGTGCCAGCAGCTCCCTAGGGAGGGCCAGTGAGCAGTTCTTC

d_call: -
j_call: TRBJ1-3
clone_size: once
v_call: TRBV6-1
cdr3_aa: CASSSKDSSGNTIYF
cdr3_nt: TGTGCCAGCAGTTCTAAGGACAGCTCTGGAAACACCATATATTTT

d_call: -
j_call: TRBJ1-2
clone_size: -
v_call: TRBV29-1
cdr3_aa: CSVDHSLQGIGGYTF
cdr3_nt: TGCAGCGTTGACCACTCACTACAGGGTATTGGGGGCTACACCTTC

d_call: -
j_call: TRBJ2-7
clone_size: -
v_call: TRBV18
cdr3_aa: CASSPPSGQLYEQYF
cdr3_nt: TGTGCCAGCTCACCACCTTCAGGACAGCTATACGAGCAGTACTTC

d_call: -
j_call: TRBJ1-5
clone_size: -
v_call: TRBV2
cdr3_aa: CASSEGHPVQPQHF
cdr3_nt: TGTGCCAGCAGTGAGGGACACCCGGTCCAGCCCCAGCATTTT

d_call: -
j_call: TRBJ1-5
clone_size: -
v_call: TRBV12-3/TRBV12-4
cdr3_aa: CASRGEYQPQHF
cdr3_nt: TGTGCCAGCAGGGGGGAGTATCAGCCCCAGCATTTT

d_call: -
j_call: TRBJ1-6
clone_size: -
v_call: TRBV5-5
cdr3_aa: CASRRPEPNSPLHF
cdr3_nt: TGTGCCAGCAGGCGGCCCGAGCCTAATTCACCCCTCCACTTT

d_call: TRBD1
j_call: TRBJ1-4
clone_size: -
v_call: TRBV7-9
cdr3_aa: CASSSDRGSEKLFF
cdr3_nt: TGTGCCAGCAGCTCCGACAGGGGAAGTGAAAAACTGTTTTTT

d_call: -
j_call: TRBJ2-7
clone_size: -
v_call: TRBV6-2/TRBV6-3
cdr3_aa: CASSRPGPAPRGEQYF
cdr3_nt: TGTGCCAGCAGTCGACCCGGGCCAGCCCCTCGGGGGGAGCAGTACTTC

d_call: -
j_call: TRBJ1-6
clone_size: -
v_call: TRBV11-2
cdr3_aa: CASSLDRGQGYNSPLHF
cdr3_nt: TGTGCCAGCAGCTTAGATAGAGGGCAGGGCTATAATTCACCCCTCCACTTT